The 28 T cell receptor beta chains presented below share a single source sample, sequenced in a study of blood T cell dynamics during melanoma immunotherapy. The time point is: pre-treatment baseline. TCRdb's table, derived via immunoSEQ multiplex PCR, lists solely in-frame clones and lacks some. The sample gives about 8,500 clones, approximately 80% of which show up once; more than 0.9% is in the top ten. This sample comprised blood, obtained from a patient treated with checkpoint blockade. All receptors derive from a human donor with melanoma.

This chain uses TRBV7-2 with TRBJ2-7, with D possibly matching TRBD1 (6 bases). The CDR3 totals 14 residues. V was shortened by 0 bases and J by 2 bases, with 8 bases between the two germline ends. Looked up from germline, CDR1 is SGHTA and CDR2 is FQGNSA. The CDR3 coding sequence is TGTGCCAGCAGCTTAGCCGACAGGACCTACGAGCAGTACTTC. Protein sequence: CASSLADRTYEQYF.

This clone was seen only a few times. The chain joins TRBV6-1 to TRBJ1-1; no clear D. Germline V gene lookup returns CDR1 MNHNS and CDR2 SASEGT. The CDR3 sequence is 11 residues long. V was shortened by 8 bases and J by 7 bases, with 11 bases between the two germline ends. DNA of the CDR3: TGTGCCAGCCGTTTCACACATGAAGCTTTCTTT. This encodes CASRFTHEAFF.

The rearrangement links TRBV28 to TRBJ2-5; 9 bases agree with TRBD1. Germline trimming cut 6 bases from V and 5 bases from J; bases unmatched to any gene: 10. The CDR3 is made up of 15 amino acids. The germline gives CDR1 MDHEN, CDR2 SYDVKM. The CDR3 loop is CASSLNRGRWETQYF. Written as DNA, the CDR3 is TGTGCCAGCAGCCTCAACAGGGGGCGCTGGGAGACCCAGTACTTC. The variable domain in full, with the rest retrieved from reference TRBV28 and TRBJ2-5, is DVKVTQSSRYLVKRTGEKVFLECVQDMDHENMFWYRQDPGLGLRLIYFSYDVKMKEKGDIPEGYSVSREKKERFSLILESASTNQTSMYLCASSLNRGRWETQYFGPGTRLLVL.

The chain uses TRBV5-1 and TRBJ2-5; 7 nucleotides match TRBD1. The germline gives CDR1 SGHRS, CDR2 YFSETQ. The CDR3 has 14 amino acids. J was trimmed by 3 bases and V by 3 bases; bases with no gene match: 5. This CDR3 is CASSSGTAKETQYF. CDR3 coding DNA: TGCGCCAGCAGCTCCGGGACAGCAAAAGAGACCCAGTACTTC.

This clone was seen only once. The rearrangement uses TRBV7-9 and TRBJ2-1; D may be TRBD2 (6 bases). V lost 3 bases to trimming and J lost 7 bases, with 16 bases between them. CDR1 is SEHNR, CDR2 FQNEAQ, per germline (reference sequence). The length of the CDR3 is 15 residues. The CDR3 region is CASSFGSGEVNEQFF. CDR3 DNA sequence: TGTGCCAGCAGCTTCGGGTCGGGGGAAGTGAATGAGCAGTTCTTC.

DNA of the CDR3: TGTGCCAGCAGCGGACAGGGATGGAATCAGCCCCAGCATTTT. Translated, it gives CASSGQGWNQPQHF. V usage is TRBV27 and J usage is TRBJ1-5; 8 bases map to TRBD1. Germline CDR1 reads MNHEY; CDR2 reads SMNVEV (reference sequence). There are 14 residues in the CDR3. V trimming: 6 bases; J trimming: 4 bases; junction bases outside the gene matches: 5.

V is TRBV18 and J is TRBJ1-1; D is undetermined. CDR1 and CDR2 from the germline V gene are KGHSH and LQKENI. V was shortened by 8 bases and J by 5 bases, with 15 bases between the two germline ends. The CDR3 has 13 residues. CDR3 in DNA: TGTGCCAGCCTACTAAACGGGTTTACTGAAGCTTTCTTT. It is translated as CASLLNGFTEAFF.

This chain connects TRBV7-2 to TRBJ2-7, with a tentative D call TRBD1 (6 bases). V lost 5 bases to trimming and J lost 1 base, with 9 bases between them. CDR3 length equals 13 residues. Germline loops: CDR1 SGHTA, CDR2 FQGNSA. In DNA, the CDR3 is TGTGCCAGCAGCAGAGACAGGTCCTACGAGCAGTACTTC. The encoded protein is CASSRDRSYEQYF.

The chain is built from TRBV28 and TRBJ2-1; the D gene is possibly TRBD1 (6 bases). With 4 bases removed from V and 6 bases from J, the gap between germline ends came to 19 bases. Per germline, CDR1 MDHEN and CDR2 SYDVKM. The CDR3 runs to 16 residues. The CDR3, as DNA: TGTGCCAGCAGTTCCTCCACAGGGTCGAGGGGCAATGAGCAGTTCTTC. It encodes CASSSSTGSRGNEQFF.

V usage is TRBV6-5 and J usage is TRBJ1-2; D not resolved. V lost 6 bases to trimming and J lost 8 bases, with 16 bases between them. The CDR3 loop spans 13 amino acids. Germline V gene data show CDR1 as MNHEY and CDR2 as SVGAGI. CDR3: CASSSPPGRGYTF. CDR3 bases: TGTGCCAGCAGCTCCCCCCCGGGGAGGGGCTACACCTTC.

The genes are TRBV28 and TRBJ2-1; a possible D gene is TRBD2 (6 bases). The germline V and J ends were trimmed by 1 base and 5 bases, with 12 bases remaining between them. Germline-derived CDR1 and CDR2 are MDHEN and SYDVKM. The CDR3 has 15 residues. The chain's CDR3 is CASSLYAGWDNEQFF. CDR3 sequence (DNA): TGTGCCAGCAGTTTATACGCGGGGTGGGACAATGAGCAGTTCTTC. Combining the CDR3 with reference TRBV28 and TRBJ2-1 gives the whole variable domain DVKVTQSSRYLVKRTGEKVFLECVQDMDHENMFWYRQDPGLGLRLIYFSYDVKMKEKGDIPEGYSVSREKKERFSLILESASTNQTSMYLCASSLYAGWDNEQFFGPGTRLTVL.

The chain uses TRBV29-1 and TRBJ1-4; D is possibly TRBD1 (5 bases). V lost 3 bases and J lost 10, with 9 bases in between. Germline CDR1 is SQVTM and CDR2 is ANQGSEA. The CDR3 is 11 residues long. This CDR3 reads CSVETTGKLFF. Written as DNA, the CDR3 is TGCAGCGTTGAGACCACAGGAAAACTGTTTTTT.

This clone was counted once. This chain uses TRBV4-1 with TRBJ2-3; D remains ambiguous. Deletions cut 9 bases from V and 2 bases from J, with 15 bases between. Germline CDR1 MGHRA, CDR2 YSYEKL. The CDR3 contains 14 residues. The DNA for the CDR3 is TGCGCCAGTCGGACCGTGGGCCACACAGATACGCAGTATTTT. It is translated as CASRTVGHTDTQYF.

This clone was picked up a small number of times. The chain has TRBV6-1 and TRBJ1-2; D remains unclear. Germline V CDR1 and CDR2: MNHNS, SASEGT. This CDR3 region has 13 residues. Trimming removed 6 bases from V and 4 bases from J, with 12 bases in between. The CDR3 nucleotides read TGTGCCAGCAGAGAAAGAAGCGGCTATGGCTACACCTTC. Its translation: CASRERSGYGYTF.

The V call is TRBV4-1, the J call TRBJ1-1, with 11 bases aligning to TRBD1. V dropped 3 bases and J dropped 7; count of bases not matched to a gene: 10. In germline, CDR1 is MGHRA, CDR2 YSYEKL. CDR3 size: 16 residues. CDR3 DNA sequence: TGCGCCAGCAGCCACACGCGGACAGGGGGCTTCTATGAAGCTTTCTTT. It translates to CASSHTRTGGFYEAFF.

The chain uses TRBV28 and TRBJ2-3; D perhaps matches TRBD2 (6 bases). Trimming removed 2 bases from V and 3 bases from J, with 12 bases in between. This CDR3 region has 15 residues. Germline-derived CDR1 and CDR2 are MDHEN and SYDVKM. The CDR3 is CASSLISAGTDTQYF. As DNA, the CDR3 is TGTGCCAGCAGTTTAATTAGCGCGGGGACAGATACGCAGTATTTT.

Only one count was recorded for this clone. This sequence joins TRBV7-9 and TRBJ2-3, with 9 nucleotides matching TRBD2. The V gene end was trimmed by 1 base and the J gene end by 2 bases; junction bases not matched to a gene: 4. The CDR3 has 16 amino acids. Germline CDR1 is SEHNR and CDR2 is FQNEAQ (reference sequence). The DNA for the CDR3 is TGTGCCAGCAGCTTAGTGGGCGGGGGGGACACAGATACGCAGTATTTT. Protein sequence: CASSLVGGGDTDTQYF.

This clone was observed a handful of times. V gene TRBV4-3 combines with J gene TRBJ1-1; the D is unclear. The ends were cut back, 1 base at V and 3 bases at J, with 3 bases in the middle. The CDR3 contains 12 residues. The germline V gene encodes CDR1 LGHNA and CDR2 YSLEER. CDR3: CASSQGYTEAFF. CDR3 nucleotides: TGCGCCAGCAGCCAAGGTTACACTGAAGCTTTCTTT.

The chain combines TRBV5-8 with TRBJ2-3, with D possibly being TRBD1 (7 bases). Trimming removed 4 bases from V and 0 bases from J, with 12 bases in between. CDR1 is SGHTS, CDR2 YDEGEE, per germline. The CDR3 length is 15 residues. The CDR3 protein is CASSPAGGSTDTQYF. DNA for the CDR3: TGTGCCAGCAGCCCGGCAGGGGGGAGCACAGATACGCAGTATTTT.

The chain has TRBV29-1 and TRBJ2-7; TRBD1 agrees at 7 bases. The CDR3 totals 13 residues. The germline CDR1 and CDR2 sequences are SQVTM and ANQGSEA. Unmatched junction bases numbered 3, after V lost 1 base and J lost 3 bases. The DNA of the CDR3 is TGCAGCGTTGAAGGGGGACAGAGCTACGAGCAGTACTTC. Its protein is CSVEGGQSYEQYF.

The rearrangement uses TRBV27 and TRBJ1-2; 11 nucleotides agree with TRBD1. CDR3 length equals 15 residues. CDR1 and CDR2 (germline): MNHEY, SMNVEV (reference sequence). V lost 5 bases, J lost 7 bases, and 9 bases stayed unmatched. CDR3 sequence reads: CASSTERTGGGGYTF. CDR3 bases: TGTGCCAGCAGTACCGAGCGGACAGGGGGCGGTGGCTACACCTTC.

CDR3 bases: TGTGCCAGCAGTCCTAGACTAGCGGGAGTCCACGAGCAGTACTTC. The encoded protein is CASSPRLAGVHEQYF. The chain combines TRBV28 with TRBJ2-5; TRBD2 aligns across 12 bases. The last part of the DNA fits TRBJ2-7 better; the J call may be wrong. Germline-derived CDR1 and CDR2 are MDHEN and SYDVKM. The CDR3 sequence is 15 residues long.

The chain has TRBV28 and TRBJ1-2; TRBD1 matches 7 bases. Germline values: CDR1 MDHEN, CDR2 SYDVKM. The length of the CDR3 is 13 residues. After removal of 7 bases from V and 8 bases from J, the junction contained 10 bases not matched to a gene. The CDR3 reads CASTPSTGVGYTF. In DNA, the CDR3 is TGTGCCAGCACCCCTTCTACAGGGGTGGGCTACACCTTC.

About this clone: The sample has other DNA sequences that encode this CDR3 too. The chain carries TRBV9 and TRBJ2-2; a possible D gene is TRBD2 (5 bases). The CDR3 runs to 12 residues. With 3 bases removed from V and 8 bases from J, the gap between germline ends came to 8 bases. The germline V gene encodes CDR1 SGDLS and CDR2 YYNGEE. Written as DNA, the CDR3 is TGTGCCAGCAGCGGTCGGAGGGGGGAGCTGTTTTTT. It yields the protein CASSGRRGELFF.

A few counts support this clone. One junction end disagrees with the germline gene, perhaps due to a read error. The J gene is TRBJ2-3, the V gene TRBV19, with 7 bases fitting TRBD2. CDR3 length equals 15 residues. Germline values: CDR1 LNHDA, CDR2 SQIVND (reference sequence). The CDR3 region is CASSVEAGRTDTQYF. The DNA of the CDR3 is TGTGCCAGTAGTGTAGAAGCGGGACGCACAGATACGCAGTATTTT.

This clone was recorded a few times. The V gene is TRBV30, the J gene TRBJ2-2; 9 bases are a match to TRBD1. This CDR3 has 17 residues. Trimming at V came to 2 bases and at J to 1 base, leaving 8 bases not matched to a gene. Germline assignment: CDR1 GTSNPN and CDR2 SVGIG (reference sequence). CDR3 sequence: CAWSPPPTGGNTGELFF. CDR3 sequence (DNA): TGTGCCTGGAGTCCCCCCCCGACAGGGGGGAACACCGGGGAGCTGTTTTTT.

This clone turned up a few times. CDR3 residues: CASSLEGLNTEAFF. CDR3 in DNA: TGTGCCAGCAGCTTAGAGGGCCTGAACACTGAAGCTTTCTTT. V and J are TRBV7-9 and TRBJ1-1; no reliable D call. The ends were cut back, 1 base at V and 0 bases at J, with 6 bases in the middle. The CDR3 is 14 amino acids. CDR1 is SEHNR, CDR2 FQNEAQ, per germline (reference sequence).

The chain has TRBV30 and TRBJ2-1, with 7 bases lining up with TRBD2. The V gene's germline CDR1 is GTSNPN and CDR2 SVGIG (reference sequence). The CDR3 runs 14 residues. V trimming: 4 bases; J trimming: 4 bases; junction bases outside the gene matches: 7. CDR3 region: CAWIDGTTYNEQFF. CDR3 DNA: TGTGCCTGGATCGACGGGACTACATACAATGAGCAGTTCTTC. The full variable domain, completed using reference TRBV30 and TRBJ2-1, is SQTIHQWPATLVQPVGSPLSLECTVEGTSNPNLYWYRQAAGRGLQLLFYSVGIGQISSEVPQNLSASRPQDRQFILSSKKLLLSDSGFYLCAWIDGTTYNEQFFGPGTRLTVL.